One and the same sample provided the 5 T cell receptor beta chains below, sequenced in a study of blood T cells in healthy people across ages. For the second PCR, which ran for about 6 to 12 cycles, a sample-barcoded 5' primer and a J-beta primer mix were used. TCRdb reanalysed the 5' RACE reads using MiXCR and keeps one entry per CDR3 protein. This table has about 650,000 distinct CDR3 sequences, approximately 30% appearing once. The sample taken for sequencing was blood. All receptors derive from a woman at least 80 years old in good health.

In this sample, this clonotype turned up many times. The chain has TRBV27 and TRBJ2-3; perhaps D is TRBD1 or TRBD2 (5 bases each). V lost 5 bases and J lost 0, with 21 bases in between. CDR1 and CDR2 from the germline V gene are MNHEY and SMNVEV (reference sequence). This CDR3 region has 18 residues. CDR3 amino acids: CASSPGMGRSTSTDTQYF. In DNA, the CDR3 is TGTGCCAGCAGTCCGGGGATGGGGCGGAGCACTAGCACAGATACGCAGTATTTT.

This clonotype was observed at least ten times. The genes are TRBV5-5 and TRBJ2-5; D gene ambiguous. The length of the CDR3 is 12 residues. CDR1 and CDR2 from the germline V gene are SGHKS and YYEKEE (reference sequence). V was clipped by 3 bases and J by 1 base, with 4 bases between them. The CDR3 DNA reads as TGTGCCAGCAGCTCCAGCCAAGAGACCCAGTACTTC. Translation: CASSSSQETQYF.

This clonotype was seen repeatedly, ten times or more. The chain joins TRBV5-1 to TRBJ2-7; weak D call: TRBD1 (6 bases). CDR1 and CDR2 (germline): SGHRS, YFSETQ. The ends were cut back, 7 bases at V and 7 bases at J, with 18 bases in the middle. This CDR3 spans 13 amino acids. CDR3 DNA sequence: TGCGCCAGCGGGGGAACAGGGAATCTTGAGCAGTACTTC. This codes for CASGGTGNLEQYF.

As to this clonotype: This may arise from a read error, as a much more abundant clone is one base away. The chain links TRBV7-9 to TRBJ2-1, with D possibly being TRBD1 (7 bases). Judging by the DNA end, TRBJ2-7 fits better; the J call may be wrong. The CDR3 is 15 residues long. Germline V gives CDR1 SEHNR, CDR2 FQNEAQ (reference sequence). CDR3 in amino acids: CASSLEGATYNEQYF. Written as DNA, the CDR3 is TGTGCCAGCAGCTTGGAGGGGGCAACCTACAATGAGCAGTACTTC.

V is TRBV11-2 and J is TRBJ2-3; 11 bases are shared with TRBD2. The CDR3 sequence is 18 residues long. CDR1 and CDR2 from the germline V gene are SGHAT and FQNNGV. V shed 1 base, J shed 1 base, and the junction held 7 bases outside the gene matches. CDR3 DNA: TGTGCCAGCAGCTTAGTGGGCACTAGCGGGGGCCGCACAGATACGCAGTATTTT. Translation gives CASSLVGTSGGRTDTQYF.